The 9 T cell receptor beta chains below were found in one sample sequenced in a study of blood T cell repertoires in COVID-19. Assay: immunoSEQ multiplex PCR; the TCRdb copy retains only in-frame clones and omits some. Among under 250,000 clones listed, approximately 83% were seen once. Specimen: peripheral blood. The source is a man aged 50 or older with active or convalescent COVID-19.

The chain couples TRBV7-2 to TRBJ2-6; 7 bases align to TRBD1. V gave up 7 bases and J gave up 0 bases; unmatched junction bases: 12. Germline V gene lookup returns CDR1 SGHTA and CDR2 FQGNSA. The CDR3 runs 18 residues. DNA for the CDR3: TGTGCCAGCACCCTAGGGACAGATTTTTTCTCTGGGGCCAACGTCCTGACTTTC. This translates into CASTLGTDFFSGANVLTF.

The V and J genes are TRBV19 and TRBJ1-3, with 8 nucleotides matching TRBD1. The CDR3 is made up of 16 amino acids. With V trimmed by 9 bases and J by 0 bases, 10 bases remained unmatched. Germline V gene data show CDR1 as LNHDA and CDR2 as SQIVND (reference sequence). In nucleotides, the CDR3 is TGTGCCAGCGTCCCGGGACAGGCCCGCTCTGGAAACACCATATATTTT. It codes for CASVPGQARSGNTIYF.

This rearrangement joins TRBV5-1 to TRBJ1-3; tentatively, D is TRBD1 (6 bases). The germline V gene has CDR1 SGHRS and CDR2 YFSETQ. The CDR3 contains 14 residues. V lost 4 bases and J 1 base, leaving 9 bases between the germline ends. The CDR3 protein is CASSSGQSGNTIYF. The CDR3 DNA reads as TGCGCCAGCAGCAGCGGACAGTCTGGAAACACCATATATTTT.

This clone has a handful of counts. The chain recombines TRBV27 with TRBJ1-2; a possible D gene is TRBD1 (6 bases). V lost 4 bases and J 0 bases, leaving 9 bases between the germline ends. The germline V gene has CDR1 MNHEY and CDR2 SMNVEV (reference sequence). The CDR3 spans 14 residues. For the CDR3, the DNA is TGTGCCAGCAGTTCGACAGGAGCTAACTATGGCTACACCTTC. Translating it yields CASSSTGANYGYTF.

The gene calls are TRBV6-5 and TRBJ1-6; weak D call: TRBD1 (6 bases). The germline V gene has CDR1 MNHEY and CDR2 SVGAGI. This CDR3 spans 15 amino acids. V was cut by 6 bases and J by 5 bases, with 14 bases left in between. Here the CDR3 DNA reads TGTGCCAGCAGCCTTCGACAGGAAAATAATTCACCCCTCCACTTT. Encoded protein: CASSLRQENNSPLHF.

J is TRBJ1-2 and V is TRBV5-1, with a weak D call TRBD1 (5 bases). This CDR3 is built from 14 residues. Germline V CDR1 and CDR2: SGHRS, YFSETQ. V gave up 5 bases and J gave up 3 bases, with 14 bases separating them. As DNA, the CDR3 is TGCGCCAGCAGACCGCCGGGAGGGGACTATGGCTACACCTTC. It translates to CASRPPGGDYGYTF.

This chain connects TRBV6-1 to TRBJ1-4; 10 nucleotides align to TRBD1. The CDR3 is 14 amino acids. V lost 3 bases to trimming and J lost 8 bases; unmatched junction nucleotides: 3. CDR1 MNHNS and CDR2 SASEGT come from the germline V gene. The CDR3 DNA follows: TGTGCCAGCAGTGAGGACAGGGGGAGAGAAAAACTGTTTTTT. It codes for CASSEDRGREKLFF.

CDR3 in amino acids: CASSYSAGANTEAFF. As DNA, the CDR3 is TGTGCCAGCAGTTACTCAGCGGGGGCGAACACTGAAGCTTTCTTT. The chain combines TRBV6-5 with TRBJ1-1; possibly TRBD1 for D (6 bases). The CDR3 totals 15 residues. The V gene lost 0 bases and the J gene lost 1 base, with 9 bases spanning the gap. Germline V CDR1 and CDR2: MNHEY, SVGAGI.

This clone was picked up a small number of times. The V and J genes are TRBV7-9 and TRBJ1-1; TRBD1 matches 8 bases. V lost 2 bases and J lost 3; bases outside the gene matches: 8. From germline, CDR1 is SEHNR and CDR2 FQNEAQ (reference sequence). This CDR3 has 16 residues. CDR3 sequence: CASSLTPRTGYTEAFF. In DNA form, the CDR3 reads TGTGCCAGCAGCTTAACCCCCAGGACAGGGTACACTGAAGCTTTCTTT.